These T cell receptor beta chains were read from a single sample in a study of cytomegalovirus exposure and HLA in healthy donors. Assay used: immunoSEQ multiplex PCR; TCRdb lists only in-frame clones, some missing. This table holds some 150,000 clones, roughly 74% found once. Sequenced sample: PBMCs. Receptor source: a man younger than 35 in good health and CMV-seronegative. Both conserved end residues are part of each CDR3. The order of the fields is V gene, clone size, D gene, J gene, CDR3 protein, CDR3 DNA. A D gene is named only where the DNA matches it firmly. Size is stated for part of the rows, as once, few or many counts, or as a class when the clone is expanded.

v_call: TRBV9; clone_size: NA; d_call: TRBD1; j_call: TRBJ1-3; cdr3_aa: CASSVQGASGNTIYF; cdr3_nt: TGTGCCAGCAGCGTGCAGGGGGCCTCTGGAAACACCATATATTTT
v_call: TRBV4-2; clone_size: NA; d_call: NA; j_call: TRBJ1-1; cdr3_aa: CASSRDRTNEAFF; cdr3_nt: TGTGCCAGCAGCCGAGACAGGACAAATGAAGCTTTCTTT
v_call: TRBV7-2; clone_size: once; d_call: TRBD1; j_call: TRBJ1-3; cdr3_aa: CASSAGQGARGNTIYF; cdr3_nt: TGTGCCAGCAGCGCCGGACAGGGGGCGAGAGGAAACACCATATATTTT
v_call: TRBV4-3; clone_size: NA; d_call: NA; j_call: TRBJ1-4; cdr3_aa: CASSQPGATNEKLFF; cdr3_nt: TGCGCCAGCAGCCAACCCGGAGCAACTAATGAAAAACTGTTTTTT
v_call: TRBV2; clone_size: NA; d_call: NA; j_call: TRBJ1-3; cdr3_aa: CASSEINSGNTIYF; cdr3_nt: TGTGCCAGCAGTGAAATAAACTCTGGAAACACCATATATTTT
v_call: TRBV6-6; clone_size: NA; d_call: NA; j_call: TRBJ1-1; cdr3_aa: CASSLDRRNTEAFF; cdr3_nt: TGTGCCAGCAGCCTGGACAGAAGGAACACTGAAGCTTTCTTT
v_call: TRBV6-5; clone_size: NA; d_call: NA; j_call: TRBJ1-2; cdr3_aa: CASSYRSGDGYTF; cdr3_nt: TGTGCCAGCAGTTACCGCTCGGGGGATGGCTACACCTTC
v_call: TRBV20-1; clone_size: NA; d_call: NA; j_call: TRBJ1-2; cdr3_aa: CSASRDNGYTF; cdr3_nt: TGCAGTGCTAGCAGGGATAATGGCTACACCTTC
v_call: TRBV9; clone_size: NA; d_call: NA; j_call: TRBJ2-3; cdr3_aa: CASSTGTGGTDTQYF; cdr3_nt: TGTGCCAGCAGCACCGGGACGGGGGGCACAGATACGCAGTATTTT
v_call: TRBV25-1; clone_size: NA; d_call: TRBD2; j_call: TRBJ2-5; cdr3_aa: CATTLGLAGADGGETQYF; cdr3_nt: TGTGCGACCACTCTGGGGCTAGCGGGAGCCGATGGGGGTGAGACCCAGTACTTC
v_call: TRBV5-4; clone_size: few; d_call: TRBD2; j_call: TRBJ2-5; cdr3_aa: CASSLSGGGAGGETQYF; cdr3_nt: TGTGCCAGCAGCTTGAGCGGCGGGGGGGCCGGTGGAGAGACCCAGTACTTC
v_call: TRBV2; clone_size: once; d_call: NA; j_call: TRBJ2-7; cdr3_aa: CASSEQGALYEQYF; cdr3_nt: TGTGCCAGCAGTGAGCAGGGTGCGCTCTACGAGCAGTACTTC
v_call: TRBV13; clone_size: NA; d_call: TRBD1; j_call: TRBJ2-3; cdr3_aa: CASSLVQGEDTQYF; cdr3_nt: TGTGCCAGCAGCTTAGTACAGGGGGAAGATACGCAGTATTTT
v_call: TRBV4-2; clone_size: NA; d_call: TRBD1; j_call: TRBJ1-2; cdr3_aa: CASSQEGQGNYGYTF; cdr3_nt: TGTGCCAGCAGCCAGGAAGGACAGGGTAACTATGGCTACACCTTC
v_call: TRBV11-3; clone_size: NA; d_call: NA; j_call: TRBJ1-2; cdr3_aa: CASSFQASSSPYGYTF; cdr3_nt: TGTGCCAGCAGCTTTCAAGCATCTTCATCACCATATGGCTACACCTTC
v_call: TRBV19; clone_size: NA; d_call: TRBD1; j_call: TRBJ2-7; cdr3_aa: CASSIDGSPPGQGGEQYF; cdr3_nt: TGTGCCAGTAGTATAGATGGTAGCCCCCCCGGACAGGGCGGCGAGCAGTACTTC
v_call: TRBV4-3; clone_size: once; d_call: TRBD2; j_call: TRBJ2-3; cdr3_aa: CASSQERGGRLDTQYF; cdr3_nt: TGCGCCAGCAGCCAAGAGCGGGGGGGGCGGCTAGATACGCAGTATTTT
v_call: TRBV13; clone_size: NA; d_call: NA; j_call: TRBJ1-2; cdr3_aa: CASSSRRGLSLYGYTF; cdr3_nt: TGTGCCAGCAGCTCTCGTCGGGGGTTATCACTCTATGGCTACACCTTC
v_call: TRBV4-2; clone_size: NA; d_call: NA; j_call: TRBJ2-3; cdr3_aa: CASSQERGSTDTQYF; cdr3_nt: TGTGCCAGCAGCCAAGAACGGGGTAGCACAGATACGCAGTATTTT
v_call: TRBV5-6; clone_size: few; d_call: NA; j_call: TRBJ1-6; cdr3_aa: CASSFRTAINSPLHF; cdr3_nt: TGTGCCAGCAGCTTCCGGACAGCCATAAATTCACCCCTCCACTTT
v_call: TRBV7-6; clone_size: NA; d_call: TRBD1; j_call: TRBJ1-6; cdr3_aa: CASSLVPGQGSSPLHF; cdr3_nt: TGTGCCAGCAGCTTAGTTCCCGGACAGGGAAGTTCACCCCTCCACTTT
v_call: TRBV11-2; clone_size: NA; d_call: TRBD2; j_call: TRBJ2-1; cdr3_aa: CASSWTSGGYNEQFF; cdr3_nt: TGTGCCAGCAGCTGGACTAGCGGGGGCTACAATGAGCAGTTCTTC
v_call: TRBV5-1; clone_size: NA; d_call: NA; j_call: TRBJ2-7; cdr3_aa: CASSLVQGGIGEQYF; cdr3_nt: TGCGCCAGCAGCTTGGTACAGGGTGGAATTGGCGAGCAGTACTTC
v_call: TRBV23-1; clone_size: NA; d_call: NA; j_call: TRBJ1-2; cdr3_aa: CASSRPTSGTPSMDGYTF; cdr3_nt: TGCGCCAGCAGTCGACCGACCTCCGGGACACCTTCCATGGATGGCTACACCTTC
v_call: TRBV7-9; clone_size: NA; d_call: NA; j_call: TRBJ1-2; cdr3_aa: CASSLAPDRFRYTF; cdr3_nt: TGTGCCAGCAGCTTAGCGCCCGACAGGTTTCGTTACACCTTC
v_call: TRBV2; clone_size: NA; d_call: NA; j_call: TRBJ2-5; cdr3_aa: CASRDTILQETQYF; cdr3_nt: TGTGCCAGTAGGGACACCATTCTCCAAGAGACCCAGTACTTC
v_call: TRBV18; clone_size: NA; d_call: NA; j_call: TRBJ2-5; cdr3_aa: CASSPPGHGAQGETQYF; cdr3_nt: TGTGCCAGCTCACCACCTGGACATGGCGCGCAGGGAGAGACCCAGTACTTC
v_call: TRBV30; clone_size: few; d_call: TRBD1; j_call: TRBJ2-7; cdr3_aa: CAWSYTTGGEQYF; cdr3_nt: TGTGCCTGGAGTTATACTACAGGGGGCGAGCAGTACTTC
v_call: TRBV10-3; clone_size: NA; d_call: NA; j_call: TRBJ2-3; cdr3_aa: CAIRAAAESTDTQYF; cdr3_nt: TGTGCCATCAGGGCCGCGGCGGAGAGCACAGATACGCAGTATTTT
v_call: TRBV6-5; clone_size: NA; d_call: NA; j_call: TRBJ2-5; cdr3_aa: CASSSPGRETQYF; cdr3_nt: TGTGCCAGCAGTTCGCCTGGGAGAGAGACCCAGTACTTC
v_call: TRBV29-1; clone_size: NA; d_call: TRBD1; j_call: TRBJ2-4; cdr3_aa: CSAKGGERNIQYF; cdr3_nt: TGCAGCGCCAAAGGGGGCGAACGGAACATTCAGTACTTC
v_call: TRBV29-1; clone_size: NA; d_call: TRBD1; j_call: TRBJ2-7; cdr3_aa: CSVRGDRVHEQYF; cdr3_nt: TGCAGCGTTAGGGGGGACAGGGTCCACGAGCAGTACTTC
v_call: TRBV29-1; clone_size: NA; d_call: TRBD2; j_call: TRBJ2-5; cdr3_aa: CSVLDSGGAETQYF; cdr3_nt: TGCAGCGTTCTCGACAGCGGGGGGGCCGAGACCCAGTACTTC
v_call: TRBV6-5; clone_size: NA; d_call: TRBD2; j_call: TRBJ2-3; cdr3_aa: CASMTSPTDTQYF; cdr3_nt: TGTGCCAGCATGACTAGCCCCACAGATACGCAGTATTTT
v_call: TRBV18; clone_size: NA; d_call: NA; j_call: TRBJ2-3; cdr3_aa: CASSPPWAPGTQYF; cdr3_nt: TGTGCCAGCTCACCGCCTTGGGCACCGGGAACGCAGTATTTT
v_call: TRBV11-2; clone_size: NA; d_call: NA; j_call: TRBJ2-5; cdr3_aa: CASSLEGLGRAIQETQYF; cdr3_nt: TGTGCCAGCAGCTTAGAAGGGTTGGGCAGGGCTATACAAGAGACCCAGTACTTC
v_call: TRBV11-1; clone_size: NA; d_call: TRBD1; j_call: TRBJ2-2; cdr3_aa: CASSLGTETRELFF; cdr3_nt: TGCGCCAGCAGCTTAGGGACAGAGACCAGGGAGCTGTTTTTT
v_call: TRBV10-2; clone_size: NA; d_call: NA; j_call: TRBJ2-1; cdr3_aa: CASSVGGPWYNEQFF; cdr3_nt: TGCGCCAGCAGCGTGGGGGGGCCATGGTACAATGAGCAGTTCTTC
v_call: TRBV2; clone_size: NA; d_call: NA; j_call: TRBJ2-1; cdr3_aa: CATLPMSSYNEQFF; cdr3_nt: TGTGCCACCTTACCGATGAGCTCCTACAATGAGCAGTTCTTC
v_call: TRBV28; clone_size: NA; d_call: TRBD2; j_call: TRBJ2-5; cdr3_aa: CASSLTASGGKETQYF; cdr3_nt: TGTGCCAGCAGTTTAACGGCTAGCGGGGGGAAGGAGACCCAGTACTTC
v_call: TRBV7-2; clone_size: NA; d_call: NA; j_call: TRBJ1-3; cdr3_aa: CASSLEVTAGNTIYF; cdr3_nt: TGTGCCAGCAGCTTAGAGGTGACAGCTGGAAACACCATATATTTT
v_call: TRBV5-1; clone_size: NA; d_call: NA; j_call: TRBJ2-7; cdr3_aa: CASSLGRAPYEQYF; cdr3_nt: TGCGCCAGCAGCTTGGGCAGGGCCCCCTACGAGCAGTACTTC
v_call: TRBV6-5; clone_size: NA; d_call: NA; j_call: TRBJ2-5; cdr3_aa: CASSYRGETQYF; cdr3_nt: TGTGCCAGCAGCTACCGGGGGGAGACCCAGTACTTC
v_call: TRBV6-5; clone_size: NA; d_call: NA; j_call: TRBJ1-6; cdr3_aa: CASSLGDYNSPLHF; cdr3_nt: TGTGCCAGCAGCCTGGGAGATTATAATTCACCCCTCCACTTT
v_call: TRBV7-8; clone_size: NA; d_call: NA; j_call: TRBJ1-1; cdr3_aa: CASSLGRGNTEAFF; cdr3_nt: TGTGCCAGCAGCTTAGGAAGGGGAAACACTGAAGCTTTCTTT
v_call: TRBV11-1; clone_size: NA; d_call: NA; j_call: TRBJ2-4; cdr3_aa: CASSLAWGLENIQYF; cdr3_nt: TGTGCCAGCAGCTTAGCGTGGGGACTGGAAAACATTCAGTACTTC
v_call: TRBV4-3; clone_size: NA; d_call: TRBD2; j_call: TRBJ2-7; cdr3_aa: CASSQDQLAGGYEQYF; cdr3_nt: TGCGCCAGCAGCCAAGATCAGCTAGCGGGGGGTTACGAGCAGTACTTC
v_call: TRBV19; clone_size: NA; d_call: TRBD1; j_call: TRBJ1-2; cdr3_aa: CASSSHIFSGTGAIYYGYTF; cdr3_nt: TGTGCCAGTAGTTCCCACATATTCTCCGGGACAGGGGCGATTTACTATGGCTACACCTTC
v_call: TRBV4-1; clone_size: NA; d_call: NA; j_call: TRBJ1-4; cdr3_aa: CASSQGLGRTNEKLFF; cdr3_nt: TGCGCCAGCAGCCAAGGTCTGGGCCGGACTAATGAAAAACTGTTTTTT
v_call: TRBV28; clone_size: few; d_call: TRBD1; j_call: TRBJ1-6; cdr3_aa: CASSPPRTGWYNSPLHF; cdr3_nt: TGTGCCAGCAGTCCGCCCAGGACAGGGTGGTATAATTCACCCCTCCACTTT
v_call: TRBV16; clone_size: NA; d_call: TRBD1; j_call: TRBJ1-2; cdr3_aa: CASSQQGETGPDYGYTF; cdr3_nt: TGTGCCAGCAGCCAACAAGGGGAGACAGGGCCAGACTATGGCTACACCTTC
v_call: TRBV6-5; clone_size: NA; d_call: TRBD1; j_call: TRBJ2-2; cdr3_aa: CASSYHTGAGELFF; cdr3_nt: TGTGCCAGCAGTTACCATACAGGGGCCGGGGAGCTGTTTTTT
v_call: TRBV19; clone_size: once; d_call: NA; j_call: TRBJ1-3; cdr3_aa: CASSFTDSPGNTIYF; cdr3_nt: TGTGCCAGTAGTTTTACCGACAGCCCTGGAAACACCATATATTTT
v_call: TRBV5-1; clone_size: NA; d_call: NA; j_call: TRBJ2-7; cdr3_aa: CASSSDQGYSYEQYF; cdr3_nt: TGCGCCAGCAGCTCCGACCAGGGGTACTCCTACGAGCAGTACTTC
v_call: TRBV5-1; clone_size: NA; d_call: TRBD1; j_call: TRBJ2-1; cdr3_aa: CASRGTGASNEQFF; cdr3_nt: TGCGCCAGCAGAGGGACAGGGGCCAGCAATGAGCAGTTCTTC